This T cell receptor (beta chain) was captured in a study of CD8 T cells in ankylosing spondylitis. Study findings and constraints: Enrichment of disease-linked clones was reportedly significant in matched ankylosing spondylitis synovial fluid. In ankylosing spondylitis blood, a motif of about 8 highly homologous TCR beta variants appeared characteristic.

Points on this clonotype: Its antigen is unknown.

Each CDR3 protein is one row after TCRdb ran MiXCR on the 5' RACE reads. The profile shows about 160,000 distinct CDR3 sequences, about a sixth of them singletons. Sample: blood, either unsorted or a sorted T cell fraction (not recorded which). The receptor comes from a male donor with ankylosing spondylitis or in good health (not recorded which).

In DNA form, the CDR3 reads TGTGCCAGCAGCTCCCCGGGTTTTCTTCCAGATACGCAGTATTTT. This codes for CASSSPGFLPDTQYF. This sequence joins TRBV7-9 and TRBJ2-3; D uncertain. The V and J ends lost 4 bases and 4 bases respectively, with 15 bases between them. Germline V gene lookup returns CDR1 SEHNR and CDR2 FQNEAQ (reference sequence). The CDR3 is 15 residues long.